This paragraph covers one T cell receptor (beta chain) sequence. Antigen: not known. These data belong to a study of OX40 agonist ivuxolimab in advanced cancers. Across the whole study: Anti-PD-1, anti-PD-L1 or anti-CTLA-4 therapy given earlier was allowed, and around 40% had some. Study-level points and caveats: Within 6 weeks, CD4+ and CD8+ blood T cells expanded clonally at 0.1 to 3.0 mg/kg. CD4+ T cells averaged fewer expanded clones than CD8+ T cells. Nonresponders, in some cases, also had low normalized T-cell clonal expansion.

V was cut by 5 bases and J by 4 bases, with 10 bases left in between. The CDR3 sequence is 13 residues long. Germline CDR1 and CDR2: MRHNA and SNTAGT. Profiling relied on immunoSEQ multiplex PCR, and the TCRdb table lists in-frame clones only, not all of them. The sample carries roughly 92,000 clones, 75% to 95% recorded once. This sequence joins TRBV6-4 and TRBJ2-3; tentative D call: TRBD1 (6 bases). The input for sequencing was CD4+ or CD8+ T cells sorted from blood, taken in a trial of the OX40 agonist ivuxolimab. The receptor comes from an adult with an advanced solid tumor such as melanoma, head and neck, liver or kidney cancer. The CDR3 loop is CASSIEGADTQYF. Written as DNA, the CDR3 is TGTGCCAGCAGTATCGAGGGGGCAGATACGCAGTATTTT.